The T cell receptor beta chain under discussion was sequenced for a study of T cells in Graves' hyperthyroidism and ophthalmopathy. Study-wide results and limits: Before onset, ophthalmopathy was predicted by the model a median approximately 6.5 months earlier.

RNA transcripts yielded amplified TCR beta CDR3 regions. HTBI primers were used for first-round RT-PCR of the TCR CDR3. TCRdb itself ran the multiplex PCR reads through MiXCR, one entry per CDR3 protein. This table has roughly 500,000 distinct CDR3 sequences, 46% appearing once. With respect to this clonotype: Antigen unknown.

This CDR3 spans 14 amino acids. Germline CDR1 reads LNHDA; CDR2 reads SQIVND (reference sequence). Trimming cost V 3 bases and J 7 bases, with 13 bases left between them. The source is an adult woman with Graves' disease, either hyperthyroidism or ophthalmopathy (not recorded which). Sequenced sample: peripheral blood or thyroid tissue (not recorded which). The chain carries TRBV19 and TRBJ1-5; D is uncertain. As DNA, the CDR3 is TGTGCCAGTAGTATGTCGGGCAGTTCCCAGCCCCAGCATTTT. Its translation: CASSMSGSSQPQHF.